A single sample is the source of the 14 T cell receptor beta chains below, sequenced in a study of T-cell reconstitution after alpha-beta-depleted transplantation in children. For TCRbeta, the library was prepared with unique molecular identifiers. TCRdb re-called the PCR reads with MiXCR, one entry per CDR3 protein. Seen here are 580,000 or so distinct CDR3 sequences, 20% to 25% observed once, and the top ten hold 13% to 15%. The sample consisted of PBMCs, mostly from graft donor cells, taken 360 days after TCRalphabeta/CD19-depleted stem cell transplant. The origin of the receptors is a boy less than two years old who had a stem cell transplant for acute myeloid leukemia, so the T cells may come from the graft donor.

The chain recombines TRBV28 with TRBJ1-4; D unresolved. Germline V gives CDR1 MDHEN, CDR2 SYDVKM. The ends were cut back, 2 bases at V and 13 bases at J, with 14 bases in the middle. The CDR3 totals 13 residues. The CDR3, as DNA: TGTGCCAGCAGTTTAAAGTTCAGTGTAAGACTGTTTTTT. Encoded protein: CASSLKFSVRLFF.

This clonotype was counted a few times. V usage is TRBV12-3 or TRBV12-4 and J usage is TRBJ1-4, with D maybe TRBD1 (6 bases). CDR3 length: 14 residues. V lost 9 bases and J 4 bases, leaving 15 bases between the germline ends. The CDR3, as DNA: TGTGCCAGTGCGAACAGGGACCGTAATGAAAAACTGTTTTTT. Its protein is CASANRDRNEKLFF.

This clonotype was observed at least ten times. The chain couples TRBV6-6 to TRBJ2-7; 9 nucleotides line up with TRBD1. In germline, CDR1 is MNHNY, CDR2 SVGAGI (reference sequence). The CDR3 contains 13 residues. Trimming cost V 4 bases and J 4 bases; bases outside gene matches: 2. The CDR3 reads CASSSGQGYEQYV. The DNA of the CDR3 is TGTGCCAGCAGTTCGGGACAGGGATACGAGCAGTACGTC.

This clonotype was recorded many times. This chain links TRBV7-9 with TRBJ2-2, with D perhaps matching TRBD2 (6 bases). The CDR3 extends over 15 amino acids. CDR1 and CDR2 (germline): SEHNR, FQNEAQ (reference sequence). V lost 11 bases, J lost 4 bases, and 20 bases lay in between. CDR3 sequence reads: CAFRTAKGGTGELFF. In nucleotides, the CDR3 is TGTGCCTTCCGGACGGCGAAGGGAGGCACCGGGGAGCTGTTTTTT.

The chain recombines TRBV7-2 with TRBJ1-2, with D uncertain. V gave up 6 bases and J gave up 4 bases, with 12 bases separating them. The CDR3 runs to 13 residues. Per the germline V gene, CDR1 is SGHTA and CDR2 is FQGNSA. CDR3 region: CASRVSGGYGYTF. DNA of the CDR3: TGTGCCAGCAGGGTCTCGGGAGGCTATGGCTACACCTTC.

The chain combines TRBV20-1 with TRBJ1-5; D remains ambiguous. Germline CDR1 is DFQATT and CDR2 is SNEGSKA (reference sequence). The ends were cut back, 4 bases at V and 6 bases at J, with 19 bases in the middle. This CDR3 spans 15 amino acids. CDR3 amino acids: CSAISDFLSGQPQHF. In DNA form, the CDR3 reads TGCAGTGCTATATCAGATTTCCTTAGCGGTCAGCCCCAGCATTTT.

This chain's CDR3 is CASSSYLFSGGAQSALDTQYF. DNA for the CDR3: TGTGCCAGCAGCTCCTATCTGTTTTCTGGAGGCGCACAGTCAGCATTGGATACGCAGTATTTT. This chain joins TRBV7-1 and TRBJ2-3; D may be TRBD2 (5 bases). TRBV7-1 is reported as an ORF; its role is uncertain. The V end lost 3 bases, the J end lost 6 bases, and 34 bases lay between the germline ends. The CDR3 loop spans 21 amino acids.

This clonotype was seen a handful of times. V usage is TRBV21-1 and J usage is TRBJ2-4; the table assigns TRBD2, which was not confirmed against the DNA. TRBV21-1 is a pseudogene. The CDR3 totals 15 residues. The CDR3 DNA reads TGTGCCAGCAGCAACCAATGGAGGGGCAAAAACATTCAGTACTTC. Its translation: CASSNQWRGKNIQYF.

At least ten counts were recorded for this clonotype. The chain joins TRBV20-1 to TRBJ2-5, with 8 positions matching TRBD1. This CDR3 has 14 residues. J lost 0 bases, V lost 6 bases, and 6 bases had no gene match. Germline loops: CDR1 DFQATT, CDR2 SNEGSKA (reference sequence). CDR3 residues: CSARRTGHQETQYF. The CDR3 nucleotides are TGCAGTGCCCGACGGACAGGGCACCAAGAGACCCAGTACTTC.

This clonotype turned up a few times. The J gene is TRBJ2-1, the V gene TRBV20-1; no clear D. Per germline, CDR1 DFQATT and CDR2 SNEGSKA (reference sequence). V was pared by 6 bases and J by 0 bases, with 15 bases between. The CDR3 contains 15 residues. CDR3 sequence: CSANPSESSYNEQFF. The CDR3 nucleotides are TGCAGTGCCAACCCCAGCGAAAGCTCCTACAATGAGCAGTTCTTC.

The gene calls are TRBV4-1 and TRBJ2-7; D is ambiguous. Per the germline V gene, CDR1 is MGHRA and CDR2 is YSYEKL. V lost 3 bases and J lost 0, with 9 bases in between. There are 14 residues in the CDR3. The CDR3 DNA reads TGCGCCAGCAGCCAGGGCTTAGCCTCCTACGAGCAGTACGTC. Amino acid sequence: CASSQGLASYEQYV.

The gene calls are TRBV12-3 or TRBV12-4 and TRBJ2-1; D uncertain. Trimming left V 0 bases short and J 4 bases short, with 22 bases between. The CDR3 runs 19 residues. The CDR3 coding sequence is TGTGCCAGCAGTTTAGCGAAGGGTGGTGGGCTTTCACGGTACAATGAGCAGTTCTTC. This translates into CASSLAKGGGLSRYNEQFF.

This clonotype was seen repeatedly, ten times or more. CDR3 sequence: CASSPRDHGEGEKLFF. The CDR3 bases are TGTGCCAGCTCACCCCGGGACCATGGGGAAGGTGAAAAACTGTTTTTT. V is TRBV18 and J is TRBJ1-4; TRBD1 might be the D (5 bases). The V gene's germline CDR1 is KGHSH and CDR2 LQKENI. The V gene lost 3 bases and the J gene lost 7 bases, with 18 bases spanning the gap. CDR3 length: 16 amino acids. The full variable domain, rest sourced from reference TRBV18 and TRBJ1-4, is NAGVMQNPRHLVRRRGQEARLRCSPMKGHSHVYWYRQLPEEGLKFMVYLQKENIIDESGMPKERFSAEFPKEGPSILRIQQVVRGDSAAYFCASSPRDHGEGEKLFFGSGTQLSVL.

The V gene is TRBV7-7, the J gene TRBJ2-5; tentative D call: TRBD2 (6 bases). This CDR3 has 14 amino acids. Germline CDR1 and CDR2: SSHAT and FNYEAQ (reference sequence). V dropped 5 bases and J dropped 5 bases, with 15 bases sitting between them. The CDR3 loop reads CASSPPGGVETQYF. CDR3 coding DNA: TGTGCCAGCAGCCCCCCCGGAGGGGTCGAGACCCAGTACTTC.